This record concerns one TCR beta chain sequence. With UMIs, 5'RACE template switching was used to make TCR beta cDNA. TCRdb reanalyzed the 5' RACE reads and collapses them to one entry per CDR3 protein, without DNA. The listing records about 260,000 distinct CDR3 sequences. This sample was taken from a study of T cells expressing NK-cell markers. This CDR3 spans 16 amino acids. Germline CDR1 SGHTA, CDR2 FQGNSA. The TCR comes from a woman between 18 and 69 years old in good health. Sequenced material: blood T cells: a sorted CD56 or NKG2C T cell subset, CD4+ or CD8+ T cells, or bulk PBMC T cells (not recorded which). This chain connects TRBV7-2 to TRBJ2-7; TCRdb calls TRBD2, which cannot be checked without DNA. This CDR3 reads CASSPSTSGRVYEQYF.